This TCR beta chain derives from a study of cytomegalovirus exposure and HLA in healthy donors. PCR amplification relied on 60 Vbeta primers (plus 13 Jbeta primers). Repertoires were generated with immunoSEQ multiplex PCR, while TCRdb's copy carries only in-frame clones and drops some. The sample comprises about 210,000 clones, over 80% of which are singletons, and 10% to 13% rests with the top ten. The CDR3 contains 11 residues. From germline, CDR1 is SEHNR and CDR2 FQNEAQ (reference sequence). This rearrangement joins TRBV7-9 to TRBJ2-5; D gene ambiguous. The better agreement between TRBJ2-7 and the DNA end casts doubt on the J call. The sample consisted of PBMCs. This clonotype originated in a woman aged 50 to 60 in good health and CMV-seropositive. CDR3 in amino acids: CASSSLHEQYF. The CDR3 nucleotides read TGTGCCAGCAGCTCCCTCCACGAGCAGTACTTC.